This T cell receptor beta chain was identified during a study of blood T cell repertoires in COVID-19. Trimming removed 4 bases from V and 2 bases from J; junction bases left unmatched: 7. This CDR3 spans 16 amino acids. Looked up from germline, CDR1 is LNHDA and CDR2 is SQIVND (reference sequence). The method was immunoSEQ multiplex PCR; TCRdb's version includes in-frame clones alone and lacks a portion of them. The table includes 84,000 or so clones, roughly 80% detected once. The sequenced material came from peripheral blood. This TCR was sampled from a woman over 75 with acute or convalescent COVID-19. J is TRBJ2-1 and V is TRBV19; 8 nucleotides match TRBD1. CDR3 DNA: TGTGCCAGTAGTAGAAGTCTGGACAGGGCCTACAATGAGCAGTTCTTC. Its translation: CASSRSLDRAYNEQFF.